The sample holds a few counts of the clone carrying this T cell receptor beta chain. This sample was included in a study of blood T cell repertoires in COVID-19. The overall study: In each case, the material was cDNA or gDNA derived from T cells, B-cell-depleted T cells, or PBMCs.

Trimming cost V 3 bases and J 3 bases, with 12 bases left between them. The CDR3 consists of 14 residues. The V gene's germline CDR1 is MNHNS and CDR2 SASEGT. The assay was immunoSEQ multiplex PCR, and TCRdb's table has in-frame clones only and misses some. Altogether 160,000 or so clones are present, roughly 84% being singletons, with the ten largest covering roughly 8%. Recruitment covered roughly 24 US areas and drew participants whose ages spanned roughly 18 to 100 years. Cohort 3 donors counted as recovered after two negative PCRs, clearance, or resolved symptoms. The V and J genes are TRBV6-1 and TRBJ2-7; D is perhaps TRBD1 (6 bases). This sequence was found in a woman between 50 and 59 years old who had recovered from COVID-19. The specimen was PBMCs or T cells enriched from blood (not recorded which). In DNA form, the CDR3 reads TGTGCCAGCAGTGAGACAGGAAGCCACTACGAGCAGTACTTC. Translated, it gives CASSETGSHYEQYF.